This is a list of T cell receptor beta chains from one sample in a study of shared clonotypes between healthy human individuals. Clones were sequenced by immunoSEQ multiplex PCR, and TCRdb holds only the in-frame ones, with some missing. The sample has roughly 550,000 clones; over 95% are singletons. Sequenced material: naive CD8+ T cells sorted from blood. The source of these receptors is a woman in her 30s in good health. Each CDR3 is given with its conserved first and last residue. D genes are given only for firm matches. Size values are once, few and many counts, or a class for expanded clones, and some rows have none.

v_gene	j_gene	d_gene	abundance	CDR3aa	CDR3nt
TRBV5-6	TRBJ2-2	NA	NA	CASSLGWTGELFF	TGTGCCAGCAGCTTGGGGTGGACCGGGGAGCTGTTTTTT
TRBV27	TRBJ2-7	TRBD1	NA	CASRSGTDIYPYEQYF	TGTGCCAGCAGATCCGGGACAGATATCTACCCCTACGAGCAGTACTTC
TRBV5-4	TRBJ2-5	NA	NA	CASSLAQGWRGETQYF	TGTGCCAGCAGCTTGGCACAGGGATGGCGAGGAGAGACCCAGTACTTC
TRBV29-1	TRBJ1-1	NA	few	CSVVDTEAFF	TGCAGCGTCGTTGACACTGAAGCTTTCTTT
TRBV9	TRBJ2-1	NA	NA	CASSVGGSGNEQFF	TGTGCCAGCAGCGTAGGAGGGTCGGGGAATGAGCAGTTCTTC
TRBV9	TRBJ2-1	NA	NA	CASSVGSATYNEQFF	TGTGCCAGCAGCGTAGGTAGCGCCACCTACAATGAGCAGTTCTTC
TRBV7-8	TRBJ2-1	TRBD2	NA	CASSKGLAGDRNEQFF	TGTGCCAGCAGCAAGGGACTAGCGGGAGATCGCAATGAGCAGTTCTTC
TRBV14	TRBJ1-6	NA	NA	CASSRSGSYNSPLHF	TGTGCCAGCAGCCGGAGTGGCTCCTATAATTCACCCCTCCACTTT
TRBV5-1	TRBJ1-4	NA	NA	CASSLASGVWPEKLFF	TGCGCCAGCAGCTTGGCCTCCGGGGTATGGCCTGAAAAACTGTTTTTT
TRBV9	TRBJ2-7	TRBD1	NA	CASSVDGTVFYEQYF	TGTGCCAGCAGCGTAGATGGGACAGTTTTTTACGAGCAGTACTTC
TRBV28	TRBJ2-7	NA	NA	CASRGVIPYEQYF	TGTGCCAGCAGGGGGGTTATCCCCTACGAGCAGTACTTC
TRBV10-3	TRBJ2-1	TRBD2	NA	CAITASGRWDEQFF	TGTGCCATCACGGCTAGCGGGAGGTGGGATGAGCAGTTCTTC
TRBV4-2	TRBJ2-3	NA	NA	CASSQELLGGHTDTQYF	TGTGCCAGCAGCCAAGAATTATTGGGGGGGCACACAGATACGCAGTATTTT
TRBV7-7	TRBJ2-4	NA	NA	CASSSSAGPLMAKNIQYF	TGTGCCAGCAGCTCCTCGGCGGGTCCCCTTATGGCCAAAAACATTCAGTACTTC
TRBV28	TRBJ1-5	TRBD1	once	CASSSVGTGGRQPQHF	TGTGCCAGCAGCTCAGTCGGGACAGGAGGTCGTCAGCCCCAGCATTTT
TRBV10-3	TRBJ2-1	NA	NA	CAISESGGGGQFF	TGTGCCATCAGTGAGTCAGGCGGAGGGGGGCAGTTCTTC
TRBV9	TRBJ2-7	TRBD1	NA	CASTPGQGTYEQYF	TGTGCCAGCACCCCGGGACAGGGGACCTACGAGCAGTACTTC
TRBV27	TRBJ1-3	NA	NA	CASSPETGSPGNTIYF	TGTGCCAGCAGTCCCGAAACAGGGAGTCCTGGAAACACCATATATTTT
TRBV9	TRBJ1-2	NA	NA	CASTGYGYTF	TGTGCCAGCACAGGGTATGGCTACACCTTC
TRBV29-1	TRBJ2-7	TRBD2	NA	CSVEGEGLRDSYEQYF	TGCAGCGTTGAAGGGGAGGGGTTGCGGGACTCCTACGAGCAGTACTTC
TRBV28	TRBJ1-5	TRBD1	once	CASSPKSGQYSNQPQHF	TGTGCCAGCAGTCCGAAATCGGGACAGTATAGCAATCAGCCCCAGCATTTT
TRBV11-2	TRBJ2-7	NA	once	CASSSWYEQYF	TGTGCCAGCAGCTCTTGGTACGAGCAGTACTTC
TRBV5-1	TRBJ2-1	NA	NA	CASSYWDPRGDEQFF	TGCGCCAGCAGCTATTGGGACCCCAGGGGCGATGAGCAGTTCTTC
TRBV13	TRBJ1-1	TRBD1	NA	CASSFGDRGRTEAFF	TGTGCCAGCAGCTTTGGGGACAGGGGGAGAACTGAAGCTTTCTTT
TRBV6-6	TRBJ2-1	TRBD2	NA	CASKEAGNSYNEQFF	TGTGCCAGCAAAGAAGCGGGGAACTCCTACAATGAGCAGTTCTTC
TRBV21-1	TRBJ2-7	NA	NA	CASRVGFAGAGSYEQYF	TGTGCCAGCAGAGTGGGGTTTGCGGGAGCTGGCTCCTACGAGCAGTACTTC
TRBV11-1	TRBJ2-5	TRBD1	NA	CASQLRGDRAVETQYF	TGTGCCTCCCAGCTTAGGGGGGACAGGGCGGTGGAGACCCAGTACTTC
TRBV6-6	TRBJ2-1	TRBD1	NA	CASSAGTGSPNEQFF	TGTGCCAGCAGTGCCGGGACAGGGTCCCCTAATGAGCAGTTCTTC
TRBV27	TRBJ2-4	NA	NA	CASSQGGGKNIQYF	TGTGCCAGCAGTCAGGGGGGTGGCAAAAACATTCAGTACTTC
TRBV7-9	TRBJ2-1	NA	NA	CASSLGSEGLARDEQFF	TGTGCCAGCAGCTTAGGGTCGGAGGGGCTAGCGAGGGATGAGCAGTTCTTC
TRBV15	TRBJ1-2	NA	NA	CATSRKRDQWGYTF	TGTGCCACCAGCAGAAAGAGGGATCAGTGGGGCTACACCTTC
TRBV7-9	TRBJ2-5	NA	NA	CASSFWDNYQETQYF	TGTGCCAGCAGCTTTTGGGACAATTACCAAGAGACCCAGTACTTC
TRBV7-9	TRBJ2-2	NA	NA	CASSPRGVTTGELFF	TGTGCCAGCAGCCCGAGGGGGGTGACCACCGGGGAGCTGTTTTTT
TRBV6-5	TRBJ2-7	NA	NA	CASSYSSAVSSYEQYF	TGTGCCAGCAGTTACTCGAGCGCAGTAAGCTCTTACGAGCAGTACTTC
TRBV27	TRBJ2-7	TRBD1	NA	CASSSTGPTYEQYF	TGTGCCAGCAGTTCGACAGGGCCCACCTACGAGCAGTACTTC
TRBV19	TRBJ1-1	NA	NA	CASTFGGAGMNTEAFF	TGTGCCAGTACATTCGGGGGCGCCGGAATGAACACTGAAGCTTTCTTT
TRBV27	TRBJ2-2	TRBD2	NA	CASSLSGRVDTGELFF	TGTGCCAGCAGTTTATCGGGGAGGGTAGACACCGGGGAGCTGTTTTTT
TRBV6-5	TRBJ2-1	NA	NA	CASSYSSEDNEQFF	TGTGCCAGCAGTTACTCGAGTGAGGACAATGAGCAGTTCTTC
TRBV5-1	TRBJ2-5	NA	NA	CASSLLGETQYF	TGCGCCAGCAGCTTGCTAGGGGAGACCCAGTACTTC
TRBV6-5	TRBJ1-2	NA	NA	CASSYNAGAPYGYTF	TGTGCCAGCAGCTACAATGCCGGGGCTCCCTATGGCTACACCTTC
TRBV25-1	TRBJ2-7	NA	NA	CASSNLDSWEMGQYF	TGTGCCAGCAGCAACCTGGACAGTTGGGAGATGGGGCAGTACTTC
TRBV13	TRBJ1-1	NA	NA	CASSVPQGSGAEAFF	TGTGCCAGCAGCGTGCCACAGGGTAGTGGGGCTGAAGCTTTCTTT
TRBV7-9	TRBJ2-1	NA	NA	CASGIAAINEQFF	TGTGCCAGCGGGATAGCAGCAATCAATGAGCAGTTCTTC
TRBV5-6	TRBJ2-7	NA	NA	CASSNRDTSYEQYF	TGTGCCAGCAGCAACCGGGACACTTCCTACGAGCAGTACTTC
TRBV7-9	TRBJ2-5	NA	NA	CASSLEGQWGETQYF	TGTGCCAGCAGCTTAGAAGGCCAATGGGGAGAGACCCAGTACTTC
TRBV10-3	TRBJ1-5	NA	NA	CAIKAPGDHQPQHF	TGTGCCATCAAAGCACCTGGCGACCATCAGCCCCAGCATTTT
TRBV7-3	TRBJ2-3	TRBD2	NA	CASSPGLAGFTDTQYF	TGTGCCAGCAGCCCCGGACTAGCGGGCTTCACAGATACGCAGTATTTT
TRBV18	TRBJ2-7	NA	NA	CASSPDNSYEQYF	TGTGCCAGCTCACCCGACAACTCCTACGAGCAGTACTTC
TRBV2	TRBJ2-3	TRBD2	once	CASSEAREGLRTDTQYF	TGTGCCAGCAGTGAAGCGCGGGAGGGGTTAAGGACAGATACGCAGTATTTT
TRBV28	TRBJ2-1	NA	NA	CASSLMDEQFF	TGTGCCAGCAGTTTAATGGATGAGCAGTTCTTC
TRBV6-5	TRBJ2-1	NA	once	CASSYGGKAGENEQFF	TGTGCCAGCAGTTACGGGGGTAAGGCCGGGGAGAATGAGCAGTTCTTC
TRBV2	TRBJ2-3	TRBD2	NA	CASSEDQRENPTDTQYF	TGTGCCAGCAGTGAAGATCAGCGGGAGAATCCCACAGATACGCAGTATTTT
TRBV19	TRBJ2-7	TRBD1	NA	CAAQGVRGEQYF	TGTGCCGCCCAGGGGGTTAGAGGCGAGCAGTACTTC
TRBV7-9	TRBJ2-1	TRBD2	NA	CASSKTGTSADNEQFF	TGTGCCAGCAGCAAAACCGGGACTAGCGCAGACAATGAGCAGTTCTTC
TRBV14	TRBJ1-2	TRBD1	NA	CASSPGQGGYGYTF	TGTGCCAGCAGCCCGGGACAGGGGGGCTATGGCTACACCTTC